This is a list of T cell receptor beta chains from one sample in a study of T-cell memory formation after mild COVID-19. One entry per CDR3 protein results from TCRdb running MiXCR on the 5' RACE reads. This table holds hundreds of thousands of distinct CDR3 sequences, about 20% found once. The specimen sequenced was PBMCs or a T cell subset sorted from them (not recorded which). Receptors originate from an adult woman who had mild COVID-19 (a few samples of this study predate the infection). Cell type and time point are not known. CDR3s include the opening cysteine and the closing phenylalanine or tryptophan. Each record gives: CDR3 length, J gene, D gene, V gene, clone size, CDR3 protein, CDR3 DNA. D genes are given only for firm matches. Only part of the rows carry a size: once, few, many, or a class if the clone is expanded.

14 TRBJ2-1 TRBD2 TRBV11-1 many CASSFPAGFNEQFF TGTGCCAGCAGCTTTCCAGCGGGGTTCAATGAGCAGTTCTTC
16 TRBJ2-5 NA TRBV7-6 few CASSLAGPGVQETQYF TGTGCCAGCAGCTTAGCGGGCCCGGGGGTACAAGAGACCCAGTACTTC
14 TRBJ2-3 NA TRBV7-6 NA CASSYTTGTDTQYF TGTGCCAGCAGCTATACGACAGGCACAGATACGCAGTATTTT
15 TRBJ2-5 TRBD1 TRBV11-2 few CASSKTDRGWETQYF TGTGCCAGCAGCAAAACGGACAGGGGGTGGGAGACCCAGTACTTC
13 TRBJ2-7 TRBD1 TRBV12-3/TRBV12-4 NA CASTRQGMGEQYF TGTGCCAGCACCAGACAGGGCATGGGCGAGCAGTACTTC
17 TRBJ1-1 NA TRBV15 NA CATSRDRLGALGTEAFF TGTGCCACCAGCAGGGACAGACTCGGAGCTTTGGGCACTGAAGCTTTCTTT
16 TRBJ2-1 NA TRBV9 NA CASSGIQPSSYNEQFF TGTGCCAGCAGCGGGATTCAGCCGAGCTCCTACAATGAGCAGTTCTTC
16 TRBJ1-2 NA TRBV3-1 few CASSQDITAYNYGYTF TGTGCCAGCAGCCAAGATATCACAGCCTACAACTATGGCTACACCTTC
16 TRBJ1-6 TRBD1 TRBV4-1 NA CASSPPRDRDNSPLHF TGCGCCAGCAGCCCTCCCCGGGACAGGGATAATTCACCCCTCCACTTT
14 TRBJ1-1 NA TRBV3-1 NA CASTPRASNTEAFF TGTGCCAGCACCCCGAGGGCGTCGAACACTGAAGCTTTCTTT
15 TRBJ1-1 NA TRBV6-5 once CASSYGAGSGAEAFF TGTGCCAGCAGTTACGGAGCAGGATCGGGTGCTGAAGCTTTCTTT
13 TRBJ1-2 TRBD1 TRBV19 NA CASSWGQNYGYTF TGTGCCAGTAGTTGGGGACAGAACTATGGCTACACCTTC
18 TRBJ2-5 TRBD1 TRBV9 NA CASSARQGASYRGETQYF TGTGCCAGCAGCGCTAGACAGGGGGCAAGTTATCGGGGAGAGACCCAGTACTTC
12 TRBJ2-1 TRBD1 TRBV7-2 few CASSPQWDRGVF TGTGCCAGCAGCCCACAATGGGACAGGGGTGTCTTC
17 TRBJ2-3 TRBD2 TRBV4-1 NA CASSLTTSGGPTDTQYF TGCGCCAGCAGCCTGACGACTAGCGGGGGCCCCACAGATACGCAGTATTTT
13 TRBJ1-1 TRBD1 TRBV6-6 NA CASSGDRVGKAFF TGTGCCAGCAGTGGGGACAGGGTCGGCAAAGCTTTCTTT
14 TRBJ1-1 NA TRBV6-1 many CASSEQGSSTEAFF TGTGCCAGCAGTGAACAGGGAAGCAGCACTGAAGCTTTCTTT
14 TRBJ1-1 NA TRBV12-3/TRBV12-4 NA CASSPRQGVTEAFF TGTGCCAGCAGTCCTCGGCAGGGCGTCACTGAAGCTTTCTTT
13 TRBJ2-7 NA TRBV6-1 once CASRGLNHYEQYF TGTGCCAGTCGTGGGCTCAACCACTACGAGCAGTACTTC